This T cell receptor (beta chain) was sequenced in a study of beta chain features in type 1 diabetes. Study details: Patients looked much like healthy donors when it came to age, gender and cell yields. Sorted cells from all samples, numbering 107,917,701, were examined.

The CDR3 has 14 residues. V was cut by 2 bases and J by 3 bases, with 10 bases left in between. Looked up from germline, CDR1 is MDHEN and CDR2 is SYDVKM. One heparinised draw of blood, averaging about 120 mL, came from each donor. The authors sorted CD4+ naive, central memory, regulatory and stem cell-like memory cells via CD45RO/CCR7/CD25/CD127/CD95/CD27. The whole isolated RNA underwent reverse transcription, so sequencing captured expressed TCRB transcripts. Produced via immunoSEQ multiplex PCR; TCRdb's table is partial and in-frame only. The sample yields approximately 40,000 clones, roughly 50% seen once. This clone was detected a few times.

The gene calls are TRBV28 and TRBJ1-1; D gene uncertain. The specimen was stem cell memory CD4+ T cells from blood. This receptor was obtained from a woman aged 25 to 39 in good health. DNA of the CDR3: TGTGCCAGCAGTTTACCGAGGGTGTACACTGAAGCTTTCTTT. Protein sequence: CASSLPRVYTEAFF. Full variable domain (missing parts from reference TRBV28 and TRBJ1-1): DVKVTQSSRYLVKRTGEKVFLECVQDMDHENMFWYRQDPGLGLRLIYFSYDVKMKEKGDIPEGYSVSREKKERFSLILESASTNQTSMYLCASSLPRVYTEAFFGQGTRLTVV.